One and the same sample provided the 9 T cell receptor beta chains below, sequenced in a study of cytomegalovirus exposure and HLA in healthy donors. It was with 60 Vbeta and 13 Jbeta primers that the PCR ran. Libraries were prepared by immunoSEQ multiplex PCR; TCRdb keeps only in-frame clonotypes and omits some of them. Of 60,000 or so clones detected, about 80% appear once; the ten largest clones hold 3.3%. Sequencing used PBMCs. The receptors originated from a woman in her thirties or forties in good health and CMV-seropositive.

The V gene is TRBV10-3, the J gene TRBJ1-2; 7 bases fit TRBD1. The length of the CDR3 is 14 residues. Germline assignment: CDR1 ENHRY and CDR2 SYGVKD. The J segment lost 4 bases and the V segment lost 3 bases, leaving 5 bases of the junction unmatched. Written as DNA, the CDR3 is TGTGCCATCAGTGAAAGAGGGACAGTCTATGGCTACACCTTC. Amino acid sequence: CAISERGTVYGYTF.

This rearrangement joins TRBV6-4 to TRBJ2-3; TRBD2 aligns across 8 bases. Germline values: CDR1 MRHNA, CDR2 SNTAGT. Losses at the gene ends were 6 bases for V and 2 bases for J; bases not matched to a gene: 1. The CDR3 consists of 13 residues. The CDR3, as DNA: TGTGCCAGCAGCGGGGGGGCCACAGATACGCAGTATTTT. This codes for CASSGGATDTQYF.

The genes are TRBV30 and TRBJ1-2; D call uncertain. CDR3 length: 10 residues. The germline CDR1 and CDR2 sequences are GTSNPN and SVGIG (reference sequence). With 8 bases removed from V and 4 bases from J, the gap between germline ends came to 8 bases. CDR3 sequence reads: CAQAGYGYTF. The CDR3 nucleotides read TGTGCCCAAGCTGGCTATGGCTACACCTTC.

This sequence joins TRBV27 and TRBJ1-4; perhaps TRBD1 as D (5 bases). Trimming pared 3 bases from V and 8 bases from J, leaving 13 bases between. Germline CDR1 is MNHEY and CDR2 is SMNVEV (reference sequence). There are 14 residues in the CDR3. The CDR3, as DNA: TGTGCCAGCAGTTTTACGGGGGTCGGAGAAAAACTGTTTTTT. The encoded protein is CASSFTGVGEKLFF. Full variable domain (remainder filled in from reference TRBV27 and TRBJ1-4): EAQVTQNPRYLITVTGKKLTVTCSQNMNHEYMSWYRQDPGLGLRQIYYSMNVEVTDKGDVPEGYKVSRKEKRNFPLILESPSPNQTSLYFCASSFTGVGEKLFFGSGTQLSVL.

The count of this clone is one. The V gene is TRBV5-1, the J gene TRBJ1-1, with TRBD1 matching 7 bases. CDR1 and CDR2 (germline): SGHRS, YFSETQ. V shed 5 bases, J shed 4 bases, and the junction held 8 bases outside the gene matches. The CDR3 totals 14 residues. CDR3 sequence reads: CASRARGLVTEAFF. CDR3 nucleotide sequence: TGCGCCAGCAGAGCGAGGGGGCTGGTCACTGAAGCTTTCTTT.

V and J are TRBV10-2 and TRBJ2-7, with TRBD2 as a possible D gene (6 bases). Looked up from germline, CDR1 is WSHSY and CDR2 is SAAADI. Trimming cost V 3 bases and J 3 bases, with 9 bases left between them. This CDR3 is built from 13 residues. As DNA, the CDR3 is TGCGCCAGCAGTGATGGCGGGGTCTACGAGCAGTACTTC. The encoded protein is CASSDGGVYEQYF.

The gene calls are TRBV18 and TRBJ1-2; D is possibly TRBD1 (6 bases). Germline lookup yields CDR1 KGHSH and CDR2 LQKENI. CDR3 length equals 13 residues. V was cut by 3 bases and J by 5 bases, with 10 bases left in between. CDR3 bases: TGTGCCAGCTCACCTGGCAGGGGATATGGCTACACCTTC. Its translation: CASSPGRGYGYTF.

The chain is built from TRBV27 and TRBJ1-4, with a weak D call TRBD1 (6 bases). Trimming pared 5 bases from V and 8 bases from J, leaving 15 bases between. Germline CDR1 reads MNHEY; CDR2 reads SMNVEV (reference sequence). This CDR3 region has 14 residues. The CDR3 here is CASSKGGLVEKLFF. The CDR3 DNA follows: TGTGCCAGCAGTAAGGGGGGACTAGTCGAAAAACTGTTTTTT.

This chain connects TRBV30 to TRBJ2-7; tentative D call: TRBD2 (5 bases). The length of the CDR3 is 13 residues. V was pared by 3 bases and J by 3 bases, with 12 bases between. In germline, CDR1 is GTSNPN, CDR2 SVGIG (reference sequence). Here the CDR3 DNA reads TGTGCCTGGAGAGGGAGCGGCAACTACGAGCAGTACTTC. It codes for CAWRGSGNYEQYF.